This TCR beta chain was retrieved from a study of T cells in Graves' hyperthyroidism and ophthalmopathy. Amplification of TCR beta CDR3 regions used RNA as the template. Using the HTBI primer set, a first-round RT-PCR was run on the TCR CDR3. TCRdb itself ran the multiplex PCR reads through MiXCR, one entry per CDR3 protein. Counted here are 660,000 or so distinct CDR3 sequences, 45% occurring once; the ten biggest clones make up about 7.2%. A few counts support this clonotype. The CDR3 has 13 amino acids. The germline gives CDR1 SGDLS, CDR2 YYNGEE. V lost 3 bases and J lost 8, with 14 bases in between.

The sequencing input was peripheral blood or thyroid tissue (not recorded which). The chain combines TRBV9 with TRBJ1-2, with a possible D match to TRBD1 (6 bases). This TCR was sampled from an adult man with Graves' disease, either hyperthyroidism or ophthalmopathy (not recorded which). CDR3 region: CASSAEQGRGYTF. The DNA of the CDR3 is TGTGCCAGCAGCGCCGAACAGGGTAGGGGCTACACCTTC.